This T cell receptor beta chain was retrieved from a study of tissue T cells after allogeneic stem cell transplantation. Overall study findings and caveats: In patients and mice, blood and spleen missed much of tissue repertoire.

As concerns this clone: Its antigen is unidentified. Gene labels here are mouse ones. The read ends 1 residue before the CDR3 terminus; that terminus is restored from the germline J gene.

Time point reported: mouse harvest day 7 after allogeneic transplant. Each mouse received 10^7 T-cell-depleted marrow cells plus 10^6 splenic CD5+ T cells by tail vein. Mice had MHC-mismatched B6 into BALB/c GVHD, sampled day 7 or 14. The V gene's germline CDR1 is LGHNA and CDR2 YNLKQL (reference sequence). Losses at the gene ends were 4 bases for V and 2 bases for J; bases not matched to a gene: 5. CDR3 size: 16 residues. Only in-frame clones appear in the TCRdb table, and some are missing; sequencing was by immunoSEQ multiplex PCR. The data contain 8,000 to 8,500 clones, around half of them singletons.

The clonotype was recovered from a female BALB/c mouse given C57BL/6 T cells with graft-versus-host disease after an allogeneic hematopoietic cell transplant. The specimen sequenced was gut tissue. The rearrangement joins TRBV5 to TRBJ2-5; 11 nucleotides align to TRBD2. The CDR3 DNA, read in part, is TGTGCCAGCAGCCCACTGGGGGGGCGCCCCCAAGACACCCAGTAC. Protein product: CASSPLGGRPQDTQY. From start to end, the CDR3 is CASSPLGGRPQDTQYF.